The rows below give T cell receptor beta chains drawn from one sample of a study of cytomegalovirus exposure and HLA in healthy donors. Measured with immunoSEQ multiplex PCR; TCRdb has only the in-frame clones, and not every one. The sample carries 85,000 to 130,000 clones, roughly four fifths recorded once. Sequenced material: PBMCs. The receptors shown here come from a woman aged 45-65 years in good health and CMV-seropositive. Both conserved end residues are part of each CDR3. A D gene is named only where the DNA matches it firmly.

TRBJ2-3,13,NA,TRBV5-1,CASSFGPGDTQYF,TGCGCCAGCAGCTTTGGGCCTGGGGATACGCAGTATTTT
TRBJ2-6,16,NA,TRBV4-2,CASSQDPHSGANVLTF,TGTGCCAGCAGCCAAGATCCCCACTCTGGGGCCAACGTCCTGACTTTC
TRBJ1-5,12,NA,TRBV28,CASSFPNQPQHF,TGTGCCAGCAGTTTTCCTAATCAGCCCCAGCATTTT
TRBJ1-2,16,TRBD1,TRBV4-2,CASSHLTGAANYGYTF,TGTGCCAGCAGCCACTTAACAGGGGCCGCTAACTATGGCTACACCTTC
TRBJ2-1,13,NA,TRBV11-2,CASSLAQGTEQFF,TGTGCCAGCAGCTTGGCCCAGGGTACTGAGCAGTTCTTC
TRBJ2-1,16,TRBD1,TRBV7-8,CASSSYRGRRYNEQFF,TGTGCCAGCAGCTCCTACAGGGGGCGTAGGTACAATGAGCAGTTCTTC
TRBJ1-4,15,TRBD1,TRBV28,CASSLESGGREKLFF,TGTGCCAGCAGTTTAGAGTCAGGGGGCCGAGAAAAACTGTTTTTT
TRBJ1-1,19,NA,TRBV21-1,CASSKVPRQCRLMNTEAFF,TGTGCCAGCAGCAAAGTTCCCCGACAGTGTCGACTCATGAACACTGAAGCTTTCTTT
TRBJ1-2,13,NA,TRBV7-2,CASSMTTNYGYTF,TGTGCCAGCAGCATGACAACTAACTATGGCTACACCTTC
TRBJ1-2,13,TRBD1,TRBV10-3,CANRQGMNYGYTF,TGTGCCAACAGACAGGGAATGAACTATGGCTACACCTTC